This T cell receptor (beta chain) was sequenced in a study of blood T cells in healthy people across ages. On this clonotype: Its antigen remains unidentified. At one of its ends the junction is not consistent with the germline gene, which may arise from a read error.

The CDR3 is 15 amino acids. CDR1 and CDR2 (germline): LGHDT, YNNKEL (reference sequence). Study-wide results and caveats: TCR beta diversity, measured per million T cells, fell in a roughly linear way with age.

Combining a sample-barcoded 5' primer with a J-beta primer mix, a second PCR ran for roughly 7 to 12 cycles. Every single cDNA molecule received a tag from a template-switch adaptor with 12 random nucleotides. Every sample gave at least 3 million paired-end reads containing CDR3. Via MiXCR, TCRdb re-called the 5' RACE reads, giving one row per CDR3 protein. The repertoire holds approximately 800,000 distinct CDR3 sequences, with 55% to 75% as singletons. V and J are TRBV3-1 and TRBJ2-5; D may be TRBD2 (6 bases). The sequencing input was blood. The origin of this receptor is a man aged 25-40 years in good health. Here the CDR3 DNA reads TGTGCCAGCAGCCAAGATCCGCGGGGCCAAAAGACCCAGTACTTC. It translates to CASSQDPRGQKTQYF.